Presented here are 21 T cell receptor beta chains from one specimen sequenced in a study of T-cell reconstitution after alpha-beta-depleted transplantation in children. Unique molecular identifiers tagged the TCRbeta library. TCRdb re-called the PCR reads with MiXCR, one entry per CDR3 protein. This sample has nearly 350,000 distinct CDR3 sequences, with around 15% found just once. The starting material was PBMCs, mostly from graft donor cells, obtained 360 days after TCRalphabeta/CD19-depleted stem cell transplant. The receptors stem from a male patient aged 2-10 years who had a stem cell transplant for acute lymphoblastic leukemia, so the T cells may come from the graft donor.

The genes are TRBV12-3 or TRBV12-4 and TRBJ2-3; a possible D gene is TRBD2 (6 bases). This CDR3 has 15 amino acids. The V end lost 10 bases, the J end lost 0 bases, and 17 bases lay between the germline ends. DNA of the CDR3: TGTGCCACCCAGAAGGAGGGAAGGAGCACAGATACGCAGTATTTT. It is translated as CATQKEGRSTDTQYF.

V is TRBV29-1 and J is TRBJ1-2; 8 bases are shared with TRBD1. Looked up from germline, CDR1 is SQVTM and CDR2 is ANQGSEA. CDR3 length equals 13 residues. The trim removed 6 bases at V and 4 bases at J, leaving 7 bases unmatched. For the CDR3, the DNA is TGCAGCGTCGATGGACAGGGCGGCTATGGCTACACCTTC. Its translation: CSVDGQGGYGYTF.

The chain is built from TRBV9 and TRBJ1-1, with D tentatively TRBD1 (6 bases). CDR1 and CDR2 (germline): SGDLS, YYNGEE. The CDR3 is 17 residues long. V gave up 2 bases and J gave up 8 bases, with 25 bases separating them. Written as DNA, the CDR3 is TGTGCCAGCAGCGTGTCCCACACGGCAGGGGCCCCATTCGAAGCTTTCTTT. Amino acids: CASSVSHTAGAPFEAFF.

This clonotype has just a few counts. The chain has TRBV12-3 or TRBV12-4 and TRBJ1-1; 10 positions agree with TRBD1. Unmatched junction bases numbered 5, after V lost 6 bases and J lost 7 bases. The CDR3 contains 13 residues. CDR3 sequence reads: CASSRQGASEAFF. CDR3 DNA sequence: TGTGCCAGCAGCCGACAGGGGGCAAGTGAAGCTTTCTTT.

This chain connects TRBV5-1 to TRBJ1-3, with 7 bases lining up with TRBD1. The V and J ends lost 7 bases and 0 bases, in that order; junction bases with no gene match: 1. The CDR3 consists of 13 residues. The germline V gene encodes CDR1 SGHRS and CDR2 YFSETQ. DNA of the CDR3: TGCGCCAGCCGGGACAGCTCTGGAAACACCATATATTTT. It is translated as CASRDSSGNTIYF.

The V gene is TRBV16, the J gene TRBJ2-1; 7 bases align to TRBD2. There are 13 residues in the CDR3. Germline-derived CDR1 and CDR2 are KGHSY and FQNENV. Losses at the gene ends were 1 base for V and 16 bases for J; bases not matched to a gene: 10. The CDR3 protein is CASSQWGGPNQFF. CDR3 in DNA: TGTGCCAGCAGCCAATGGGGGGGACCCAACCAATTCTTC.

In its sample, this clonotype was seen a few times. This chain joins TRBV4-3 and TRBJ2-7; no firm D call. V was cut by 0 bases and J by 2 bases, with 11 bases left in between. This CDR3 region has 15 residues. Germline V gene sequence: CDR1 LGHNA, CDR2 YSLEER. DNA of the CDR3: TGCGCCAGCAGCCAAGAGACCCTGGGGACCTACGAGCAGTACTTC. It specifies CASSQETLGTYEQYF.

This clonotype was observed many times. The chain links TRBV11-2 to TRBJ2-7; D remains ambiguous. The CDR3 spans 15 residues. Trimming removed 5 bases from V and 6 bases from J, with 20 bases in between. In germline, CDR1 is SGHAT, CDR2 FQNNGV. The CDR3 spells CASSPPLARIGEQYF. CDR3 nucleotides: TGTGCCAGCAGCCCCCCACTGGCCAGGATCGGCGAGCAGTACTTC.

This clonotype was seen a handful of times. This chain links TRBV5-1 with TRBJ2-5; D is perhaps TRBD2 (5 bases). The CDR3 length is 15 residues. Germline-derived CDR1 and CDR2 are SGHRS and YFSETQ. V was cut by 7 bases and J by 0 bases, with 16 bases left in between. CDR3 loop: CASEVSGKYQETQYF. The CDR3 region has the DNA TGCGCCAGCGAGGTGTCGGGGAAGTACCAAGAGACCCAGTACTTC.

This sequence joins TRBV18 and TRBJ1-1, with a tentative D call TRBD1 (5 bases). The V and J ends lost 3 bases and 10 bases respectively, with 12 bases between them. The CDR3 sequence is 12 residues long. The germline CDR1 and CDR2 sequences are KGHSH and LQKENI. CDR3 sequence: CASSPAQGGAFF. In DNA form, the CDR3 reads TGTGCCAGCTCACCCGCCCAGGGTGGAGCTTTCTTT.

This clonotype was observed a handful of times. V and J are TRBV15 and TRBJ2-3, with D hard to call. Germline lookup yields CDR1 LNHNV and CDR2 YYDKDF (reference sequence). Between the trimmed V and J ends, which lost 4 bases and 0 bases, there was a span of 14 bases. This CDR3 has 16 amino acids. CDR3 region: CATSTLSAASTDTQYF. The CDR3 bases are TGTGCCACCAGCACTCTAAGCGCGGCTAGCACAGATACGCAGTATTTT.

This clonotype was counted a few times. The V and J genes are TRBV5-1 and TRBJ2-7; D perhaps matches TRBD1 (5 bases). Germline V gene data show CDR1 as SGHRS and CDR2 as YFSETQ. The CDR3 length is 14 residues. V dropped 3 bases and J dropped 1 base, with 11 bases sitting between them. The CDR3 region is CASSSRVGSYEQYF. CDR3 bases: TGCGCCAGCAGCTCCAGGGTAGGGTCCTACGAGCAGTACTTC.

The rearrangement uses TRBV12-3 or TRBV12-4 and TRBJ2-5, with 9 bases matching TRBD1. V lost 5 bases to trimming and J lost 6 bases; unmatched junction nucleotides: 13. The CDR3 is made up of 16 amino acids. The CDR3 DNA reads TGTGCCAGCAGTAAAAAACACAGGGGGCGACAAAAGACCCAGTACTTC. Translated: CASSKKHRGRQKTQYF.

This clonotype has a count of ten or more. This chain links TRBV23-1 with TRBJ2-1; tentatively, D is TRBD1 or TRBD2 (6 bases each). TRBV23-1 is an ORF, with its function uncertain. The length of the CDR3 is 19 residues. V gave up 2 bases and J gave up 5 bases, with 25 bases separating them. This CDR3 reads CASSQGRRTIGGTNNEQFF. The DNA of the CDR3 is TGCGCCAGCAGTCAAGGAAGGAGGACTATAGGGGGGACCAACAATGAGCAGTTCTTC.

This clonotype was observed a few times. The V and J genes are TRBV7-9 and TRBJ2-3; 7 bases map to TRBD1. Looked up from germline, CDR1 is SEHNR and CDR2 is FQNEAQ (reference sequence). Unmatched junction bases numbered 6, after V lost 7 bases and J lost 2 bases. The length of the CDR3 is 14 residues. CDR3 DNA: TGTGCCAGCATACGACAGGGTTCCACAGATACGCAGTATTTT. Translated, it gives CASIRQGSTDTQYF.

V gene TRBV7-2 combines with J gene TRBJ2-7; 8 bases fit TRBD2. Germline-derived CDR1 and CDR2 are SGHTA and FQGNSA. The CDR3 runs 15 residues. V lost 4 bases to trimming and J lost 2 bases; unmatched junction nucleotides: 7. This chain's CDR3 is CASSSKPGLAYEQYF. In DNA, the CDR3 is TGTGCCAGCAGCTCCAAGCCGGGACTAGCCTACGAGCAGTACTTC.

This chain joins TRBV5-1 and TRBJ2-1; D is possibly TRBD2 (6 bases). The CDR3 length is 16 residues. Looked up from germline, CDR1 is SGHRS and CDR2 is YFSETQ. The V end lost 0 bases, the J end lost 0 bases, and 10 bases lay between the germline ends. The CDR3 is CASSLAAGNSYNEQFF. The CDR3, as DNA: TGCGCCAGCAGCTTGGCCGCGGGGAACTCCTACAATGAGCAGTTCTTC.

This clonotype has a count of ten or more. The J gene is TRBJ2-1, the V gene TRBV7-2; D gene uncertain. The CDR3 runs 11 residues. Between the trimmed V and J ends, which lost 3 bases and 7 bases, there was a span of 4 bases. From germline, CDR1 is SGHTA and CDR2 FQGNSA. The CDR3 region is CASSFVNEQFF. For the CDR3, the DNA is TGTGCCAGCAGCTTCGTTAATGAGCAGTTCTTC.

The chain carries TRBV28 and TRBJ2-2; the D gene is possibly TRBD1 (6 bases). V lost 10 bases and J lost 3, with 33 bases in between. This CDR3 contains 20 residues. Per the germline V gene, CDR1 is MDHEN and CDR2 is SYDVKM. The CDR3 bases are TGTGCCACTTCAGAAGACAGGTCTTGGGGGCGTAGTAGGGACACCGGGGAGCTGTTTTTT. This sequence encodes CATSEDRSWGRSRDTGELFF.

A few counts support this clonotype. This chain connects TRBV29-1 to TRBJ2-1; D is undetermined. Germline assignment: CDR1 SQVTM and CDR2 ANQGSEA. The CDR3 has 15 amino acids. V dropped 7 bases and J dropped 0 bases, with 16 bases sitting between them. The CDR3 loop is CSAFDTGYSYNEQFF. The CDR3 nucleotides are TGCAGCGCCTTTGATACGGGCTACTCCTACAATGAGCAGTTCTTC.

This clonotype was seen a few times. V and J are TRBV29-1 and TRBJ2-7, with D tentatively TRBD1 or TRBD2 (5 bases each). There are 15 residues in the CDR3. Per the germline V gene, CDR1 is SQVTM and CDR2 is ANQGSEA. Trimming pared 0 bases from V and 2 bases from J, leaving 14 bases between. The CDR3 region is CSVEDGTHLPYEQYF. Written as DNA, the CDR3 is TGCAGCGTTGAAGATGGGACCCACCTCCCCTACGAGCAGTACTTC.